The clone carrying this T cell receptor beta chain turned up a few times. Its antigen remains unidentified. MiXCR was run by TCRdb on the 5' RACE reads, yielding one entry per CDR3 protein. Among 300,000 to 400,000 distinct CDR3 sequences listed, roughly 14% were seen once. These data come from a study of T-cell memory formation after mild COVID-19. Overall study context: Across donors, TCR clusters were largely donor specific.

Broader study findings: Contracting clones, day 15 to 85, had balanced CD4/CD8, and later expanders favored CD4+. Pre-infection memory harbored some responding clones, suggesting cross-reactive memory joined.

The CDR3 has 14 residues. Germline-derived CDR1 and CDR2 are SGHVS and FQNEAQ. With 1 base clipped from V and 10 bases from J, the junction kept 1 base outside the gene matches. Material for sequencing was PBMCs or a T cell subset sorted from them (not recorded which). This sequence was found in a man between 18 and 29 years old who had mild COVID-19 (a few samples of this study predate the infection). Cell type and time point are not known. The chain employs TRBV7-8 and TRBJ1-6; TRBD1 matches 10 bases. CDR3 nucleotides: TGTGCCAGCAGCTTAGGGGGACAGGGGTCACCCCTCCACTTT. Translating it yields CASSLGGQGSPLHF.